This TCR beta chain was sequenced during a study of control samples from healthy donors and cancer patients. A single count supports this clone. Sequenced by immunoSEQ multiplex PCR; TCRdb stores in-frame clones only, minus some. The sample has 100,000 to 150,000 clones, roughly 92% seen once. Per the germline V gene, CDR1 is MDHEN and CDR2 is SYDVKM. V shed 8 bases and J shed 11 bases, with 24 bases lying between them. There are 14 residues in the CDR3. This TCR was sampled from a man aged 18 to 35 in good health. This chain joins TRBV28 and TRBJ1-1; a weak D match, TRBD1 (6 bases). Input material: blood. CDR3 DNA sequence: TGTGCCAGCCGCCGTGCAGGGCAGGGGAGTGATGCTTTCTTT. Translation gives CASRRAGQGSDAFF. Variable domain in full (rest from reference TRBV28 and TRBJ1-1): DVKVTQSSRYLVKRTGEKVFLECVQDMDHENMFWYRQDPGLGLRLIYFSYDVKMKEKGDIPEGYSVSREKKERFSLILESASTNQTSMYLCASRRAGQGSDAFFGQGTRLTVV.